The 20 T cell receptor beta chains given below trace back to one sample, sequenced in a study of blood T cell repertoires in COVID-19. The protocol was immunoSEQ multiplex PCR, while the TCRdb copy is restricted to in-frame clones and leaves out a portion. This sample has approximately 200,000 clones, with around 90% found just once. What was sequenced was PBMCs or T cells enriched from blood (not recorded which). These receptor sequences come from a woman in her 30s who had been exposed to COVID-19.

V gene TRBV5-4 combines with J gene TRBJ2-7; TRBD1 matches 9 bases. CDR1 and CDR2 (germline): SGHNT, YYREEE (reference sequence). Trimming removed 2 bases from V and 1 base from J; junction bases left unmatched: 7. This CDR3 region has 16 residues. In nucleotides, the CDR3 is TGTGCCAGCAGCTTAGACGGGACAGGGCGGTCCTACGAGCAGTACTTC. Translating gives CASSLDGTGRSYEQYF.

The V and J genes are TRBV9 and TRBJ2-7, with 8 positions matching TRBD2. V lost 7 bases and J lost 0; bases outside the gene matches: 9. Germline CDR1 and CDR2: SGDLS and YYNGEE. This CDR3 has 15 residues. This chain's CDR3 is CASGPPSGSSYEQYF. For the CDR3, the DNA is TGTGCCAGCGGCCCCCCCAGCGGGAGCTCCTACGAGCAGTACTTC.

This clone has just one count. The CDR3 region has the DNA TGTGCCAGCAGCCCAATAGCGGGAGGCCTCACAGATACGCAGTATTTT. This sequence encodes CASSPIAGGLTDTQYF. The chain employs TRBV3-1 (or the pseudogene TRBV3-2) and TRBJ2-3; TRBD2 matches at 10 bases. From germline, CDR1 is LGHDT and CDR2 YNNKEL (reference sequence). V dropped 4 bases and J dropped 2; count of bases not matched to a gene: 6. The CDR3 is 16 amino acids.

V and J are TRBV5-1 and TRBJ2-5; 8 bases line up with TRBD2. The CDR3 extends over 14 amino acids. Germline V gene data show CDR1 as SGHRS and CDR2 as YFSETQ. The trim removed 4 bases at V and 5 bases at J, leaving 7 bases unmatched. The CDR3 is CASSPREGVETQYF. DNA for the CDR3: TGCGCCAGCAGCCCCCGGGAGGGGGTGGAGACCCAGTACTTC.

This clone showed up just once. The chain employs TRBV7-9 and TRBJ1-1, with 7 bases fitting TRBD1. There are 15 residues in the CDR3. The ends lost 4 bases at V and 0 bases at J; junction bases unmatched: 5. The germline gives CDR1 SEHNR, CDR2 FQNEAQ (reference sequence). The CDR3 bases are TGTGCCAGCAGCTATTTGGGACAGATGAACACTGAAGCTTTCTTT. It yields the protein CASSYLGQMNTEAFF.

With respect to this clone: The sample holds other DNA sequences that translate to the same CDR3. The genes are TRBV6-5 and TRBJ1-6, with 9 positions matching TRBD1. This CDR3 has 15 amino acids. Germline CDR1 and CDR2: MNHEY and SVGAGI. Trimming removed 0 bases from V and 8 bases from J; junction bases left unmatched: 2. The chain's CDR3 is CASSYSGQGDSPLHF. DNA for the CDR3: TGTGCCAGCAGTTACTCGGGACAGGGAGATTCACCCCTCCACTTT.

The rearrangement uses TRBV5-1 and TRBJ2-2, with D tentatively TRBD1 (6 bases). Trimming cost V 2 bases and J 1 base, with 9 bases left between them. Germline loops: CDR1 SGHRS, CDR2 YFSETQ. This CDR3 is 15 amino acids long. As DNA, the CDR3 is TGCGCCAGCAGCTTCCCGACAGGGAACACCGGGGAGCTGTTTTTT. Translated: CASSFPTGNTGELFF.

This chain uses TRBV11-2 with TRBJ2-1; D gene ambiguous. Germline CDR1 reads SGHAT; CDR2 reads FQNNGV. CDR3 length equals 13 residues. V shed 7 bases and J shed 3 bases, with 10 bases lying between them. The CDR3, as DNA: TGTGCCAGCACCGCCCGGTACTACAATGAGCAGTTCTTC. This codes for CASTARYYNEQFF.

The chain couples TRBV5-1 to TRBJ2-3, with D hard to call. Trimming took 0 bases from V and 2 from J, leaving 10 bases between them. The CDR3 length is 15 residues. CDR1 and CDR2 from the germline V gene are SGHRS and YFSETQ. In DNA form, the CDR3 reads TGCGCCAGCAGCTTGGCCGACCGACACACAGATACGCAGTATTTT. Translated: CASSLADRHTDTQYF. The whole variable domain, filled in from reference TRBV5-1 and TRBJ2-3, reads KAGVTQTPRYLIKTRGQQVTLSCSPISGHRSVSWYQQTPGQGLQFLFEYFSETQRNKGNFPGRFSGRQFSNSRSEMNVSTLELGDSALYLCASSLADRHTDTQYFGPGTRLTVL.

The chain couples TRBV7-2 to TRBJ2-1; TRBD1 matches 7 bases. Germline V lookup: CDR1 SGHTA, CDR2 FQGNSA. This CDR3 region has 18 residues. V lost 3 bases to trimming and J lost 3 bases; unmatched junction nucleotides: 14. CDR3 coding DNA: TGTGCCAGCAGCTTTCCCCCCTCCCGCAGGGGGATCTACAATGAGCAGTTCTTC. It yields the protein CASSFPPSRRGIYNEQFF.

As for this clone: Relative to the germline gene, one junction end is altered; a read error may explain this. V is TRBV7-2 and J is TRBJ1-2, with TRBD1 as a possible D gene (5 bases). CDR1 and CDR2 from the germline V gene are SGHTA and FQGNSA. The CDR3 contains 14 residues. For the CDR3, the DNA is TGTGCCAGCAGCTTAGGGGCCCTGCAGGGAGGCCCATCCTTC. Translated, it gives CASSLGALQGGPSF.

This chain connects TRBV30 to TRBJ1-2; D is possibly TRBD1 (5 bases). Germline loops: CDR1 GTSNPN, CDR2 SVGIG (reference sequence). V was pared by 0 bases and J by 3 bases, with 11 bases between. This CDR3 is built from 14 residues. In nucleotides, the CDR3 is TGTGCCTGGAGTGTACAGGAGACTCACTATGGCTACACCTTC. As protein: CAWSVQETHYGYTF.

The V and J genes are TRBV9 and TRBJ2-7; D possibly corresponds to TRBD1 (6 bases). V gave up 4 bases and J gave up 3 bases, with 14 bases separating them. The germline gives CDR1 SGDLS, CDR2 YYNGEE. The CDR3 loop spans 14 amino acids. CDR3 bases: TGTGCCAGCAGCCCCGGGACATACGACTACGAGCAGTACTTC. Protein: CASSPGTYDYEQYF.

CDR3 bases: TGTGCTAGTGGTCCACCAGGGGTAGCGGGAAACACCGGGGAGCTGTTTTTT. Translated: CASGPPGVAGNTGELFF. The J gene is TRBJ2-2, the V gene TRBV12-5; TRBD2 matches 8 bases. J lost 2 bases, V lost 5 bases, and 10 bases had no gene match. The germline CDR1 and CDR2 sequences are LGHNT and FRNRAP. The CDR3 consists of 17 residues.

The sample holds one count of this clone. The V call is TRBV11-2, the J call TRBJ1-1, with TRBD1 as a possible D gene (6 bases). The CDR3 length is 14 residues. Germline V CDR1 and CDR2: SGHAT, FQNNGV. V was trimmed by 1 base and J by 5 bases, leaving 11 bases between them. The CDR3, as DNA: TGTGCCAGCAGCTTAGGTAGGGGGGGAACTGAAGCTTTCTTT. Translated, it gives CASSLGRGGTEAFF.

The chain employs TRBV19 and TRBJ1-5; D ambiguous. The CDR3 runs to 15 residues. The V end was cut by 5 bases, the J end by 0 bases, with 11 bases between. Germline V gene sequence: CDR1 LNHDA, CDR2 SQIVND (reference sequence). CDR3 protein: CASSPEGNSNQPQHF. CDR3 DNA: TGTGCCAGTAGTCCCGAGGGCAATAGCAATCAGCCCCAGCATTTT. Together with reference TRBV19 and TRBJ1-5, the CDR3 gives the full variable domain: DGGITQSPKYLFRKEGQNVTLSCEQNLNHDAMYWYRQDPGQGLRLIYYSQIVNDFQKGDIAEGYSVSREKKESFPLTVTSAQKNPTAFYLCASSPEGNSNQPQHFGDGTRLSIL.

The V and J genes are TRBV6-5 and TRBJ1-1, with no clear D. Germline V gene sequence: CDR1 MNHEY, CDR2 SVGAGI. The germline V and J ends were trimmed by 5 bases and 1 base, with 11 bases remaining between them. The CDR3 is made up of 14 amino acids. This chain's CDR3 is CASSPRTRNTEAFF. Here the CDR3 DNA reads TGTGCCAGCAGTCCTAGAACCCGGAACACTGAAGCTTTCTTT.

The V call is TRBV2, the J call TRBJ2-7; 9 bases are shared with TRBD2. Per germline, CDR1 SNHLY and CDR2 FYNNEI. The CDR3 sequence is 14 residues long. J lost 1 base, V lost 10 bases, and 8 bases had no gene match. The CDR3 sequence is CAIGPSGTSYEQYF. The CDR3 region has the DNA TGTGCCATCGGTCCTAGCGGGACGTCCTACGAGCAGTACTTC.

This chain joins TRBV7-2 and TRBJ2-1; 8 nucleotides agree with TRBD2. In germline, CDR1 is SGHTA, CDR2 FQGNSA. The CDR3 covers 14 residues. The ends lost 4 bases at V and 8 bases at J; junction bases unmatched: 7. The CDR3 reads CASSYDSGIYEQFF. CDR3 DNA: TGTGCCAGCAGCTATGATAGCGGGATCTATGAGCAGTTCTTC. The full variable domain, in which reference TRBV7-2 and TRBJ2-1 provide the parts outside the CDR3, is GAGVSQSPSNKVTEKGKDVELRCDPISGHTALYWYRQSLGQGLEFLIYFQGNSAPDKSGLPSDRFSAERTGGSVSTLTIQRTQQEDSAVYLCASSYDSGIYEQFFGPGTRLTVL.

This clone is a singleton in its sample. CDR3 in DNA: TGTGCCAGCAGGAGGTTTGGGACAACGGGGACTGAAGCTTTCTTT. Translation gives CASRRFGTTGTEAFF. V usage is TRBV5-5 and J usage is TRBJ1-1; D may be TRBD1 (6 bases). CDR3 length: 15 amino acids. From germline, CDR1 is SGHKS and CDR2 YYEKEE (reference sequence). V was clipped by 5 bases and J by 5 bases, with 19 bases between them.